The 12 T cell receptor beta chains below all came from one sample that was sequenced in a study of T-cell memory formation after mild COVID-19 (dated by TCRdb to the early 2020s). To prepare the library, 5' RACE was applied. Data came from an Illumina NovaSeq 6000. TCRdb trimmed the raw reads at Q25, called clones with MiXCR and kept productive beta chains. Rows matching on CDR3 protein sequence are summarized as one entry with the most common DNA and genes. The sample table holds some 100,000 distinct CDR3 sequences, of which 11% were seen once. Jointly, the top ten make up roughly 40% of the sample. Sample: PBMCs or a T cell subset sorted from them (not recorded which). Receptors originate from a man aged 18 to 35 who had mild COVID-19 (a few samples of this study predate the infection). The sample titles of this study are shuffled in the database, so cell type and time point are left out; the donor was told from shared clones.

A few counts support this clonotype. CDR3 DNA: TGTGCCAGCAGCTATACAGTGTCGACAACTAATGAAAAACTGTTTTTT. Translated: CASSYTVSTTNEKLFF. The chain uses TRBV7-9 and TRBJ1-4, with D unclear. The CDR3 runs to 16 residues. Germline values: CDR1 SEHNR, CDR2 FQNEAQ (reference sequence). The germline V and J ends were trimmed by 4 bases and 0 bases, with 12 bases remaining between them.

This clonotype was seen just once. The chain links TRBV7-2 to TRBJ1-2, with D unresolved. V dropped 0 bases and J dropped 4 bases, with 9 bases sitting between them. Germline CDR1 is SGHTA and CDR2 is FQGNSA. The CDR3 loop spans 14 amino acids. The CDR3 sequence: CASSLAGRFYGYTF. In DNA, the CDR3 is TGTGCCAGCAGCTTAGCCGGGCGGTTCTATGGCTACACCTTC.

Ten or more counts support this clonotype. This chain connects TRBV4-3 to TRBJ2-3, with 8 bases matching TRBD1. CDR1 and CDR2 (germline): LGHNA, YSLEER. Trimming took 0 bases from V and 5 from J; bases not matched to a gene: 10. The length of the CDR3 is 17 residues. The CDR3 bases are TGCGCCAGCAGCCAAGAGGTGGCGGACAGGGTCAAAGATACGCAGTATTTT. As protein: CASSQEVADRVKDTQYF.

J is TRBJ2-1 and V is TRBV2, with TRBD2 identical over 7 bases. The germline CDR1 and CDR2 sequences are SNHLY and FYNNEI. The CDR3 is 14 amino acids. The trim removed 7 bases at V and 2 bases at J, leaving 5 bases unmatched. This chain's CDR3 is CASKAAGTYNEQFF. The CDR3 region has the DNA TGTGCCAGCAAAGCAGCGGGGACCTACAATGAGCAGTTCTTC.

Only a few counts were recorded for this clonotype. J is TRBJ1-3 and V is TRBV4-1; D remains ambiguous. The V end lost 0 bases, the J end lost 1 base, and 7 bases lay between the germline ends. In germline, CDR1 is MGHRA, CDR2 YSYEKL. The CDR3 is 15 residues long. The CDR3 nucleotides are TGCGCCAGCAGCCAAGACCCCGGGTCTGGAAACACCATATATTTT. Encoded protein: CASSQDPGSGNTIYF.

This clonotype was seen a few times. CDR3 bases: TGTGCCAGCAGCTTACTCGGGCGGGAATCAGAGACCCAGTACTTC. This translates into CASSLLGRESETQYF. This chain uses TRBV11-2 with TRBJ2-5; TRBD2 is a possible D gene (6 bases). Germline V gives CDR1 SGHAT, CDR2 FQNNGV. This CDR3 is 15 amino acids long. V lost 2 bases and J lost 4, with 14 bases in between.

This clonotype was picked up a small number of times. J is TRBJ2-2 and V is TRBV5-1; TRBD1 is a possible D gene (5 bases). Germline loops: CDR1 SGHRS, CDR2 YFSETQ. This CDR3 spans 15 amino acids. Trimming left V 2 bases short and J 1 base short, with 9 bases between. The CDR3: CASSFDRVNTGELFF. The CDR3 DNA reads as TGCGCCAGCAGCTTTGACAGAGTGAACACCGGGGAGCTGTTTTTT.

The table lists this clonotype with a few counts. The chain couples TRBV5-1 to TRBJ2-5, with a possible D match to TRBD1 (5 bases). Germline CDR1 and CDR2: SGHRS and YFSETQ. The CDR3 runs 15 residues. V was clipped by 1 base and J by 2 bases, with 12 bases between them. The CDR3 reads CASSLYRRPQETQYF. The CDR3 DNA follows: TGCGCCAGCAGCTTGTACAGGCGCCCGCAAGAGACCCAGTACTTC.

This rearrangement joins TRBV9 to TRBJ2-5, with TRBD1 matching 9 bases. Germline lookup yields CDR1 SGDLS and CDR2 YYNGEE. With V trimmed by 6 bases and J by 0 bases, 9 bases remained unmatched. The CDR3 has 16 amino acids. CDR3 sequence: CASNSGDRGYQETQYF. CDR3 nucleotide sequence: TGTGCCAGCAATTCTGGCGACAGGGGGTACCAAGAGACCCAGTACTTC.

This clonotype was seen a few times. The chain joins TRBV28 to TRBJ1-5; 8 bases map to TRBD1. The germline gives CDR1 MDHEN, CDR2 SYDVKM. The CDR3 extends over 18 amino acids. The V gene end was trimmed by 0 bases and the J gene end by 0 bases; junction bases not matched to a gene: 7. The DNA of the CDR3 is TGTGCCAGCAGTTTATGGGACAGGGTGGGCGATAGCAATCAGCCCCAGCATTTT. This codes for CASSLWDRVGDSNQPQHF.

This clonotype appeared many times. This chain joins TRBV19 and TRBJ1-1; no definite D call. Trimming left V 0 bases short and J 0 bases short, with 8 bases between. Germline CDR1 is LNHDA and CDR2 is SQIVND (reference sequence). CDR3 length equals 15 residues. The CDR3 DNA sequence: TGTGCCAGTAGTATAGATTGGCTGATGAACACTGAAGCTTTCTTT. Protein product: CASSIDWLMNTEAFF.

This clonotype has more than one count but fewer than ten. This rearrangement joins TRBV7-9 to TRBJ2-7, with 9 bases lining up with TRBD1. The CDR3 consists of 14 residues. Trimming removed 6 bases from V and 4 bases from J; junction bases left unmatched: 7. The V gene's germline CDR1 is SEHNR and CDR2 FQNEAQ (reference sequence). This CDR3 is CASSSGTGKYEQYV. The CDR3, as DNA: TGTGCCAGCAGTTCCGGGACAGGGAAATACGAGCAGTACGTC.